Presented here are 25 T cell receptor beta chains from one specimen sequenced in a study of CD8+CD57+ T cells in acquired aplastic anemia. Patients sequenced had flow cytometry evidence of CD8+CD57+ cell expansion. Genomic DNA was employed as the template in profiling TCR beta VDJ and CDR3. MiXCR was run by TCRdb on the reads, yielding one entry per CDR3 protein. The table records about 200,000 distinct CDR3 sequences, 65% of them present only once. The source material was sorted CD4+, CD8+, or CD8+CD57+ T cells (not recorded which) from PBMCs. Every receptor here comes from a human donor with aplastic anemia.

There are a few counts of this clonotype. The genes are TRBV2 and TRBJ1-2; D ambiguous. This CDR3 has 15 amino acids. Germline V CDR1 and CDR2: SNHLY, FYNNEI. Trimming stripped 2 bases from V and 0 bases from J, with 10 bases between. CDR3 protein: CASSEWPGPNYGYTF. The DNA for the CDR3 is TGTGCCAGCAGTGAATGGCCAGGACCTAACTATGGCTACACCTTC.

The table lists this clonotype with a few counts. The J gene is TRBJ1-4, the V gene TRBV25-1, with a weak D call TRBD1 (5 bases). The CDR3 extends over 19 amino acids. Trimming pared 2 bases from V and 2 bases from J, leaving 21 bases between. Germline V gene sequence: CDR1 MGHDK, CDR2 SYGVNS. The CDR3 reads CASSEGPRQGAGTNEKLFF. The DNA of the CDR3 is TGTGCCAGCAGTGAAGGCCCGCGGCAGGGCGCAGGTACTAATGAAAAACTGTTTTTT.

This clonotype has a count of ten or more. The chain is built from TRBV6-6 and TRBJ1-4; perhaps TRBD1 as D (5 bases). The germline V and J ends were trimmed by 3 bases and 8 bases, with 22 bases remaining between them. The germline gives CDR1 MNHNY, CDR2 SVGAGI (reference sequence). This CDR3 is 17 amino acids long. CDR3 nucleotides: TGTGCCAGCAGTTATCCGGGGCTAGGCAGGGAGGAGGAAAAACTGTTTTTT. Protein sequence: CASSYPGLGREEEKLFF.

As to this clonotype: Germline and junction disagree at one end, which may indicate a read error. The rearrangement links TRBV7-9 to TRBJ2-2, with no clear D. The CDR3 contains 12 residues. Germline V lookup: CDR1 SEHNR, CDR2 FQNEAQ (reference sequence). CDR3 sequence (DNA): TGTGCCAGAAGCTCCCGCATGTGGAGGCTGTTTTTT. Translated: CARSSRMWRLFF.

The CDR3 sequence is CASSESPGLSSDEQFF. The CDR3 DNA reads TGTGCCAGCAGTGAATCGCCGGGCTTATCGTCGGATGAGCAGTTCTTC. The chain combines TRBV6-1 with TRBJ2-1; D not resolved. Germline CDR1 and CDR2: MNHNS and SASEGT. This CDR3 region has 16 residues. The germline V and J ends were trimmed by 2 bases and 8 bases, with 19 bases remaining between them.

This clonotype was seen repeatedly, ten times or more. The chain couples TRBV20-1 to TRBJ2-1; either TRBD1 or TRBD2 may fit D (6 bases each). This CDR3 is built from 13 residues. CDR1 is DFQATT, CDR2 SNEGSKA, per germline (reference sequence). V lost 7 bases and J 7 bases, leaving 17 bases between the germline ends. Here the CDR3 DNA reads TGCAGTGTTTATCCGGGGGCAGGGAATGAGCAGTTCTTC. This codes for CSVYPGAGNEQFF.

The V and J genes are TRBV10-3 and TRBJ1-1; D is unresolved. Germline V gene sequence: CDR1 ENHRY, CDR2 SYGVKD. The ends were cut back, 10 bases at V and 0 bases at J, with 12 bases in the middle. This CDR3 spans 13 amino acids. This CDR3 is CATAVSLNTEAFF. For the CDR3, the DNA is TGTGCCACAGCAGTCTCCCTGAACACTGAAGCTTTCTTT.

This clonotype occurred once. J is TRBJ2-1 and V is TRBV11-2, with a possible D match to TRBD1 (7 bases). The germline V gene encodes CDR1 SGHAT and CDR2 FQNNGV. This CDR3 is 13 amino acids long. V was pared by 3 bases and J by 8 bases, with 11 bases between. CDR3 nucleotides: TGTGCCAGCAGCTTGTTCAGGGGGGATGAGCAGTTCTTC. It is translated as CASSLFRGDEQFF. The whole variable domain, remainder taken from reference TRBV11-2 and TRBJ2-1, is EAGVAQSPRYKIIEKRQSVAFWCNPISGHATLYWYQQILGQGPKLLIQFQNNGVVDDSQLPKDRFSAERLKGVDSTLKIQPAKLEDSAVYLCASSLFRGDEQFFGPGTRLTVL.

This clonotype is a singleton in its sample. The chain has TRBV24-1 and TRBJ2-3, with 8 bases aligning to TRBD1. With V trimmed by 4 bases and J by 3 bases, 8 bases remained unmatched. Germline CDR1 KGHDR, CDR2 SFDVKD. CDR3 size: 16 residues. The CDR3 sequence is CATSDPGQGKTDTQYF. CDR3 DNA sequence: TGTGCCACCAGTGACCCAGGACAGGGCAAAACAGATACGCAGTATTTT.

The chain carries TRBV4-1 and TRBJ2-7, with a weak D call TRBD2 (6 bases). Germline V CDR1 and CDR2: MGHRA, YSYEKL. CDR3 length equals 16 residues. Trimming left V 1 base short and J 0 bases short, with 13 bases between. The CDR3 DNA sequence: TGCGCCAGCAGCCAAGTTGCTAGCGTAGCCTCCTACGAGCAGTACTTC. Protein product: CASSQVASVASYEQYF.

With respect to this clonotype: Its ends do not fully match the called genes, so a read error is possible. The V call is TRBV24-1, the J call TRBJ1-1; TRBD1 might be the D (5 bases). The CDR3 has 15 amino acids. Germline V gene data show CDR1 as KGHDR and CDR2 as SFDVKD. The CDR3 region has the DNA TGTGCCACCAGTGGAACAGGTTCGGCCAACACTGAGGCTTTCTTT. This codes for CATSGTGSANTEAFF.

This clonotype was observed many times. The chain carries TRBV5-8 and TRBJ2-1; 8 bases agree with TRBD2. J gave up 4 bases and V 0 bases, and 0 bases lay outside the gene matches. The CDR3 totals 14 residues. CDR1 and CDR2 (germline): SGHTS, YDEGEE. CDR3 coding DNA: TGTGCCAGCAGCTTGGCTAGCGGGTACAATGAGCAGTTCTTC. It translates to CASSLASGYNEQFF.

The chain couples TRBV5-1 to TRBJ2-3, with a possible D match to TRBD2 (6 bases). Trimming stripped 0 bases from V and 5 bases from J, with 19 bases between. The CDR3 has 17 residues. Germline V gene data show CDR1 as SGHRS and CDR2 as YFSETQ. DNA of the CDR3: TGCGCCAGCAGCTTGGGGAGCCGGGGCCTCGGGGGAGATACGCAGTATTTT. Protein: CASSLGSRGLGGDTQYF.

The CDR3 sequence: CATSRDQGARNNEQFF. In DNA, the CDR3 is TGTGCCACCAGCAGAGATCAAGGGGCTAGAAACAATGAGCAGTTCTTC. This chain links TRBV15 with TRBJ2-1, with TRBD1 as a possible D gene (5 bases). Trimming removed 0 bases at V and 5 bases at J, with 14 bases between. The CDR3 is 16 amino acids. CDR1 and CDR2 (germline): LNHNV, YYDKDF (reference sequence).

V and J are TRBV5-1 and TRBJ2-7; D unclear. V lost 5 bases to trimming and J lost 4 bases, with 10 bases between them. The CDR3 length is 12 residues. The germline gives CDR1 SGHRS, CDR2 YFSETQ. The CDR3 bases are TGCGCCAGCAGATCGGGCCTTTACGAGCAGTACTTC. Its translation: CASRSGLYEQYF.

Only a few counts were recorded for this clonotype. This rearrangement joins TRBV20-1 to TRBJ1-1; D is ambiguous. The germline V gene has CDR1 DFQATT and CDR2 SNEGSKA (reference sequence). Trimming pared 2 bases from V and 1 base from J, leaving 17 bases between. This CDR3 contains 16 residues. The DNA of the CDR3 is TGCAGTGCTAGACTCGACCTGACGTTAAAGAACACTGAAGCTTTCTTT. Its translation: CSARLDLTLKNTEAFF.

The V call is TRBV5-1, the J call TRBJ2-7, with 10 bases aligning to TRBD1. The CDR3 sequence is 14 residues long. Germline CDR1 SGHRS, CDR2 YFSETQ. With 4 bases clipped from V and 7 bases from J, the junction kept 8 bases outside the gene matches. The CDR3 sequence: CASSPPEDRGEQYF. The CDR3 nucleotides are TGCGCCAGCAGCCCGCCGGAGGACAGGGGGGAGCAGTACTTC.

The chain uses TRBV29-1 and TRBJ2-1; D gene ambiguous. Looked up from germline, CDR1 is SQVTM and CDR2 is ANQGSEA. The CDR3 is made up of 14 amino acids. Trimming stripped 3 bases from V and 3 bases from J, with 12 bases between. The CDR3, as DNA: TGCAGCGTTGATGCGTTGGAAGTCTACAATGAGCAGTTCTTC. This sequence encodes CSVDALEVYNEQFF.

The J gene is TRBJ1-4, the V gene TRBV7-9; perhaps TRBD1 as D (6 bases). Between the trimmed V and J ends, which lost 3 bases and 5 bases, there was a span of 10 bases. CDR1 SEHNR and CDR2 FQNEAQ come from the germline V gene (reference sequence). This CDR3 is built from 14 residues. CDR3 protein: CASSLWGPNEKLFF. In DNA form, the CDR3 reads TGTGCCAGCAGCTTGTGGGGGCCCAATGAAAAACTGTTTTTT.

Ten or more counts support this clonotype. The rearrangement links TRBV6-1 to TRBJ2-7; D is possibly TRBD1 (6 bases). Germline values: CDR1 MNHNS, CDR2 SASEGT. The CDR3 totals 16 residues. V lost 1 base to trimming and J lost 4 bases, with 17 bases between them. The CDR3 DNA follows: TGTGCCAGCAGTGAAGGGGTGTCAGGGGCAAGGTACGAGCAGTACTTC. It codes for CASSEGVSGARYEQYF.

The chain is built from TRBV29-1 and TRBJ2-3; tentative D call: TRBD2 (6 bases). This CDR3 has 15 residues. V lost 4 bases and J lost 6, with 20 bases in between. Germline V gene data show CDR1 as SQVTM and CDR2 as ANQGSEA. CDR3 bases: TGCAGCGTTGGAGCGCGGGGAGGCTCCTTGGATACGCAGTATTTT. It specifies CSVGARGGSLDTQYF.

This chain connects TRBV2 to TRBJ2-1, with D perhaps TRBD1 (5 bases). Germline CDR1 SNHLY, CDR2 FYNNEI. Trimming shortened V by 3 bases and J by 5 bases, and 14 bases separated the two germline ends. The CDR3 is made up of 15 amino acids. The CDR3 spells CASSDDSTLHNEQFF. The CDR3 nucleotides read TGTGCCAGCAGTGATGACAGTACCCTACACAATGAGCAGTTCTTC. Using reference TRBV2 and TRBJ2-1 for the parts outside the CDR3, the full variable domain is EPEVTQTPSHQVTQMGQEVILRCVPISNHLYFYWYRQILGQKVEFLVSFYNNEISEKSEIFDDQFSVERPDGSNFTLKIRSTKLEDSAMYFCASSDDSTLHNEQFFGPGTRLTVL.

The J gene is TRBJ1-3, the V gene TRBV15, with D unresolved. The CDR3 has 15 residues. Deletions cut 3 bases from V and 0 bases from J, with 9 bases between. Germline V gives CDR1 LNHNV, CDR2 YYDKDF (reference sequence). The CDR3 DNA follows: TGTGCCACCAGCAGGAGTTTGTCCTCTGGAAACACCATATATTTT. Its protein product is CATSRSLSSGNTIYF.

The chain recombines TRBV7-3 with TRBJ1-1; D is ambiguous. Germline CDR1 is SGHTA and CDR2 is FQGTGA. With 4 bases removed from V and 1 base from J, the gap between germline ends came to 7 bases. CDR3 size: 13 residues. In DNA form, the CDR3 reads TGTGCCAGCAGCTGGACGGGGAACACTGAAGCTTTCTTT. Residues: CASSWTGNTEAFF. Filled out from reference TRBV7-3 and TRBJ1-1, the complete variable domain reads GAGVSQTPSNKVTEKGKYVELRCDPISGHTALYWYRQSLGQGPEFLIYFQGTGAADDSGLPNDRFFAVRPEGSVSTLKIQRTERGDSAVYLCASSWTGNTEAFFGQGTRLTVV.

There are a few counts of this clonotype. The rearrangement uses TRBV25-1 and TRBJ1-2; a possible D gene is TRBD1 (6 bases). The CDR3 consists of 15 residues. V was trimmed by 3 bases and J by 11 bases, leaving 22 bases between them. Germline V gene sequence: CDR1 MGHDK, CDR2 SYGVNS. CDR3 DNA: TGTGCCAGCAGTGACCCTGGGGGGGCCATAAATCGGTACACCTTC. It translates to CASSDPGGAINRYTF.